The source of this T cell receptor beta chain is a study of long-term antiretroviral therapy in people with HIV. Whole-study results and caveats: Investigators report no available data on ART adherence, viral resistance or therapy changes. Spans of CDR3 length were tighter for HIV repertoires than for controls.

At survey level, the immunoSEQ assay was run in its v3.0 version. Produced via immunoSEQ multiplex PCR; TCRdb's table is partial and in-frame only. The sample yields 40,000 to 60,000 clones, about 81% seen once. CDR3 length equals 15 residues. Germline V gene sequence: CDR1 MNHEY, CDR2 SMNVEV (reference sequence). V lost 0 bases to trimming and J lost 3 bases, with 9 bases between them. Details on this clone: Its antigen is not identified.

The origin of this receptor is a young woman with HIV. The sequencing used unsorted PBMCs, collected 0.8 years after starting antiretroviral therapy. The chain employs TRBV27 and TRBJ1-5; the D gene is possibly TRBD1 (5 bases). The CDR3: CASSLSGGFNQPQHF. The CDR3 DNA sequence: TGTGCCAGCAGTTTATCGGGGGGATTCAATCAGCCCCAGCATTTT.